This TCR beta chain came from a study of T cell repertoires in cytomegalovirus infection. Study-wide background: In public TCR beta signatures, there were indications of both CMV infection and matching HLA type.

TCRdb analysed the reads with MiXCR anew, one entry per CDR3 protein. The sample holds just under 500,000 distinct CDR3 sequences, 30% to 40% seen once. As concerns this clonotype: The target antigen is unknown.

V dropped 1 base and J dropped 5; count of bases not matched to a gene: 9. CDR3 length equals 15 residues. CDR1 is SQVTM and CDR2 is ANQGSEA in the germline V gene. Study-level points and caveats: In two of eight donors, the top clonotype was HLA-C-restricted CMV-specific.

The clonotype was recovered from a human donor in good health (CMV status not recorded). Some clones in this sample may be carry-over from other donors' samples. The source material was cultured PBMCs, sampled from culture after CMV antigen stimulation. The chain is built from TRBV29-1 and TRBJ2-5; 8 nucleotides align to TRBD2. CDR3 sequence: CSVEVISGRGETQYF. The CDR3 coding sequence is TGCAGCGTTGAAGTTATAAGCGGGAGAGGGGAGACCCAGTACTTC. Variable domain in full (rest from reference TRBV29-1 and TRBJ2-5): SAVISQKPSRDICQRGTSLTIQCQVDSQVTMMFWYRQQPGQSLTLIATANQGSEATYESGFVIDKFPISRPNLTFSTLTVSNMSPEDSSIYLCSVEVISGRGETQYFGPGTRLLVL.